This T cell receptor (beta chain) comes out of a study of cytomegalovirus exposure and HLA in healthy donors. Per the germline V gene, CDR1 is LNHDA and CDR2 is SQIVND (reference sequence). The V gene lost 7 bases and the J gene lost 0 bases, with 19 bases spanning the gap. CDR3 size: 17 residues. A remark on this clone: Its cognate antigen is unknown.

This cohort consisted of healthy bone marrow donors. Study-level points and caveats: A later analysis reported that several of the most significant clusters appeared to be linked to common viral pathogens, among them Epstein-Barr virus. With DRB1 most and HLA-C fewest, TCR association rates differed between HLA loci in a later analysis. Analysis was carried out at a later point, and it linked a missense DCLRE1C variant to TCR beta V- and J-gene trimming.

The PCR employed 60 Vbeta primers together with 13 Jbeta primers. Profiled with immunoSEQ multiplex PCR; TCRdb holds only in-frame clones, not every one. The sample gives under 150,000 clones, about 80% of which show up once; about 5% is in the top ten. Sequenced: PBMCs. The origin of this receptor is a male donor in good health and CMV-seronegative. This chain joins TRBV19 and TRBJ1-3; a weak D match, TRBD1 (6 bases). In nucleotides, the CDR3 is TGTGCCAGTATGAAGAGGGGGACGCCAAGCTCTGGAAACACCATATATTTT. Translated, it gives CASMKRGTPSSGNTIYF. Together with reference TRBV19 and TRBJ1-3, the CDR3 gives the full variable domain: DGGITQSPKYLFRKEGQNVTLSCEQNLNHDAMYWYRQDPGQGLRLIYYSQIVNDFQKGDIAEGYSVSREKKESFPLTVTSAQKNPTAFYLCASMKRGTPSSGNTIYFGEGSWLTVV.